This TCR beta chain was captured by sequencing in a study of monozygotic twins with inflammatory bowel disease. TCRdb derives one entry per CDR3 protein from the 5' RACE reads, leaving out DNA. Its table records about 300,000 distinct CDR3 sequences. The CDR3 consists of 15 residues. Germline V gene lookup returns CDR1 WSHSY and CDR2 SAAADI. The rearrangement links TRBV10-2 to TRBJ2-3; lacking DNA, the TRBD2 call made by TCRdb goes unchecked. The clonotype was recovered from a human donor with ulcerative colitis or Crohn's disease, or a healthy co-twin of an affected twin (not recorded which). Sequencing was done on a sample of blood. CDR3 protein: CASSRRQRGNYTQYF.